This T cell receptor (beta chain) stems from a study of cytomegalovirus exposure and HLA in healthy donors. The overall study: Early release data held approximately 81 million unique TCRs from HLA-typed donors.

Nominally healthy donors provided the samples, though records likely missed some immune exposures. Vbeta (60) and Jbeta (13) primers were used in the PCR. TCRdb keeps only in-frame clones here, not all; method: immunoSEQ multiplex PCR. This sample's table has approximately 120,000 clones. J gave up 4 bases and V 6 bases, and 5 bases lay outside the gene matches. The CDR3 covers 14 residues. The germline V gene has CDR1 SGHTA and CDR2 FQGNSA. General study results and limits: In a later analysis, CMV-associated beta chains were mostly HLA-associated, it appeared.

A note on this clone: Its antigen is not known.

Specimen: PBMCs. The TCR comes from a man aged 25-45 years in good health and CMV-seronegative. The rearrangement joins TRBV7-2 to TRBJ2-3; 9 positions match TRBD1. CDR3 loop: CASRRDRAADTQYF. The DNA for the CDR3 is TGTGCCAGCAGGAGGGACAGGGCTGCAGATACGCAGTATTTT.